There are a few counts of the clone carrying this T cell receptor (beta chain). These data are taken from a study of spatial heterogeneity in lung cancer. Specified time point: blood at routine non-recurrence follow-up after resection. TCRdb passed the 5' RACE reads through MiXCR, listing each CDR3 protein once. Among 100,000 to 120,000 distinct CDR3 sequences listed, about 10% were seen once. CDR1 is MNHNY and CDR2 is SVGAGI in the germline V gene (reference sequence). The V gene end was trimmed by 6 bases and the J gene end by 4 bases; junction bases not matched to a gene: 10. This CDR3 is built from 15 residues.

The chain has TRBV6-6 and TRBJ2-7, with TRBD2 matching 9 bases. Material: PBMCs, obtained at follow-up. The source of this sequence is a female donor with early-stage non-small cell lung cancer. CDR3 residues: CASSNIAGVKYEQYF. The CDR3 nucleotides read TGTGCCAGCAGCAATATAGCGGGGGTAAAATACGAGCAGTACTTC.